This is a list of T cell receptor beta chains from one sample in a study of cytomegalovirus exposure and HLA in healthy donors. This table comes from immunoSEQ multiplex PCR, and its TCRdb copy is limited to in-frame clones, with some not included. The data hold 150,000 or so clones, with about 78% observed a single time. Sequencing was carried out using PBMCs. The receptor source for this set is a female donor in good health and CMV-seronegative. Each CDR3 is given with its conserved first and last residue. The order of the fields is clone size, D gene, V gene, CDR3 length, J gene, CDR3 DNA, CDR3 protein. The D gene is left open where the match is weak. Some rows mark clone size as missing; the rest say once, few, many or name a class of expanded clone.

-	-	TRBV7-8	14	TRBJ2-2	TGTGCCAGCAGCTCGAGACTAGACACCGGGGAGCTGTTTTTT	CASSSRLDTGELFF
-	TRBD1	TRBV9	15	TRBJ2-7	TGTGCCAGCAGCGTAGCCACAGGGGTAACCTACGAGCAGTACTTC	CASSVATGVTYEQYF
-	TRBD1	TRBV5-1	15	TRBJ1-1	TGCGCCAGCAGCCCAGGGACAGGGGATTACACTGAAGCTTTCTTT	CASSPGTGDYTEAFF
-	TRBD1	TRBV28	14	TRBJ1-1	TGTGCCAGCAGTCGGACAGGCCAGGGCACTGAAGCTTTCTTT	CASSRTGQGTEAFF
-	-	TRBV7-9	13	TRBJ1-1	TGTGCCAGCAGCTTCGAGATGAACACTGAAGCTTTCTTT	CASSFEMNTEAFF
once	-	TRBV4-2	14	TRBJ1-4	TGTGCCAGCAGCCAACCGGCGGGGGGTGAAAAACTGTTTTTT	CASSQPAGGEKLFF
-	-	TRBV19	16	TRBJ2-7	TGTGCCAGTAGTACGGGATTGGCGTACTCCGGCTACGAGCAGTACTTC	CASSTGLAYSGYEQYF
once	-	TRBV4-3	17	TRBJ2-1	TGCGCCAGCAGCCAAGGTTTTCGGGGACTCTATATTAATGAGCAGTTCTTC	CASSQGFRGLYINEQFF
-	TRBD1	TRBV28	13	TRBJ1-1	TGTGCCAGCAACCAGGGGGCCTACACTGAAGCTTTCTTT	CASNQGAYTEAFF
-	-	TRBV7-2	12	TRBJ2-7	TGTGCCAGCAGCTTAACACCCTGGCAGCAGTACTTC	CASSLTPWQQYF
-	TRBD1	TRBV7-2	16	TRBJ1-4	TGTGCCAGCAGCCCTGACAGGGGGCGGCATAATGAAAAACTGTTTTTT	CASSPDRGRHNEKLFF
-	-	TRBV4-3	16	TRBJ1-6	TGCGCCAGCAGCCAAGAAGGTTGGGGAGATAATTCACCCCTCCACTTT	CASSQEGWGDNSPLHF
-	TRBD2	TRBV4-3	17	TRBJ2-7	TGCGCCAGCAGCCAAGATCCCCTAGCGGGAGGTTCCTACGAGCAGTACTTC	CASSQDPLAGGSYEQYF
-	TRBD2	TRBV6-1	15	TRBJ2-1	TGTGCCAGCAGTGAAAGGAGCGGGGTATACAATGAGCAGTTCTTC	CASSERSGVYNEQFF
-	-	TRBV4-2	15	TRBJ1-2	TGTGCCAGCAGCCAAGAACTCGGGGAAAACTATGGCTACACCTTC	CASSQELGENYGYTF
few	TRBD2	TRBV18	13	TRBJ2-5	TGTGCCAGCTCACCCTGGGAGGGGGAGACCCAGTACTTC	CASSPWEGETQYF
-	TRBD2	TRBV4-3	17	TRBJ2-5	TGCGCCAGCAGCCAAGGGGGGACTAGCGGGAACCAAGAGACCCAGTACTTC	CASSQGGTSGNQETQYF
-	-	TRBV25-1	16	TRBJ2-2	TGTGCCAGCAGTGTATCAGGGGCCCTTCTCACCGGGGAGCTGTTTTTT	CASSVSGALLTGELFF
-	-	TRBV5-4	16	TRBJ1-1	TGTGCCAGCAGCTTGGTTTTCAGGTCCATGAACACTGAAGCTTTCTTT	CASSLVFRSMNTEAFF
-	TRBD2	TRBV19	15	TRBJ2-3	TGTGCCAGTAGTCCACTAGCGGGAGTGGCAGATACGCAGTATTTT	CASSPLAGVADTQYF
-	-	TRBV19	13	TRBJ1-5	TGTGCCAGTAGTATGGGTCGGGATCAGCCCCAGCATTTT	CASSMGRDQPQHF
-	TRBD2	TRBV7-6	18	TRBJ2-1	TGTGCCAGCAGCTTAGTACTAGCGGGATTAACCGGGTACAATGAGCAGTTCTTC	CASSLVLAGLTGYNEQFF
-	-	TRBV27	13	TRBJ2-7	TGTGCCAGCAGTTTAAGGGGCTCCTACGAGCAGTACTTC	CASSLRGSYEQYF
once	-	TRBV28	14	TRBJ1-2	TGTGCCAGCAGTTCCCTAGGGGCGCCAAAGGGCTACACCTTC	CASSSLGAPKGYTF
-	-	TRBV28	12	TRBJ1-5	TGTGCCAGCAGTTTACAGGGTCAGCCCCAGCATTTT	CASSLQGQPQHF
-	-	TRBV28	16	TRBJ1-1	TGTGCCAGCAGCCCACCTCCCTGGCAGGGTCGGACTGAAGCTTTCTTT	CASSPPPWQGRTEAFF
once	TRBD2	TRBV9	17	TRBJ2-2	TGTGCCAGCAGCGCCCACGGACTAGCGGCGAACACCGGGGAGCTGTTTTTT	CASSAHGLAANTGELFF
once	-	TRBV4-3	15	TRBJ2-2	TGCGCCAGCAGTCCCGGGACACTTAACACCGGGGAGCTGTTTTTT	CASSPGTLNTGELFF